This TCR beta chain was profiled in a study of cytomegalovirus exposure and HLA in healthy donors. The study's findings and limits: In vitro work confirmed that a few CMV-associated chains recognize CMV antigens. According to the study, around 150 TCR beta chains were cytomegalovirus-associated.

With 5 bases removed from V and 3 bases from J, the gap between germline ends came to 13 bases. The germline V gene has CDR1 GTSNPN and CDR2 SVGIG (reference sequence). This CDR3 has 13 amino acids. On this clone: The antigen remains undetermined.

The method was immunoSEQ multiplex PCR; TCRdb's version includes in-frame clones alone and lacks a portion of them. In the table there are about 280,000 clones, 85% to 90% of which are singletons. Input material: PBMCs. This TCR came from a woman younger than 30 in good health and CMV-seronegative. The chain uses TRBV30 and TRBJ1-1; D may be TRBD1 (5 bases). DNA for the CDR3: TGTGCCTGGTCGCGGAGGGGTGACACTGAAGCTTTCTTT. This sequence encodes CAWSRRGDTEAFF.